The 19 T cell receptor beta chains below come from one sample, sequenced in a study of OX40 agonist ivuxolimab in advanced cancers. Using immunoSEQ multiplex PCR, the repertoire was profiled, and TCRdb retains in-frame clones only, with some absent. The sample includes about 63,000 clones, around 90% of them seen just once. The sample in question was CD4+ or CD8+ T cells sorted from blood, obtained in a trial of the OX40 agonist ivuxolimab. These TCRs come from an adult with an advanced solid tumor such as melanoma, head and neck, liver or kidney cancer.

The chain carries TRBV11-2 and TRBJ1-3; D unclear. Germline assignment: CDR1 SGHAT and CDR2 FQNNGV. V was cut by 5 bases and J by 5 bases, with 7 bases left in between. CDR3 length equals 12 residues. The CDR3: CASSAHRNTIYF. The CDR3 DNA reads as TGTGCCAGCAGCGCCCATAGAAACACCATATATTTT.

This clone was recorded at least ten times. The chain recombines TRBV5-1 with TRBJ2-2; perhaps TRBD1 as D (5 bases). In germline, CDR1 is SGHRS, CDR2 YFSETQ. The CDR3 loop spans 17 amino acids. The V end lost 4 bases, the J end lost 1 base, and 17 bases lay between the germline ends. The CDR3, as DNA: TGCGCCAGCAGCGAATACAGGAAACTGATGAACACCGGGGAGCTGTTTTTT. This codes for CASSEYRKLMNTGELFF.

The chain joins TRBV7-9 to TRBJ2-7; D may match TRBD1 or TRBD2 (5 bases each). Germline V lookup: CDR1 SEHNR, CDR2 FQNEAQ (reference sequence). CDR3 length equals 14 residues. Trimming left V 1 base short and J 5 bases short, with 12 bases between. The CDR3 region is CASSLGGSPNEQYF. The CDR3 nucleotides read TGTGCCAGCAGCTTAGGGGGGTCGCCCAACGAGCAGTACTTC. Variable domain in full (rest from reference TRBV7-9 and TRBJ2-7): DTGVSQNPRHKITKRGQNVTFRCDPISEHNRLYWYRQTLGQGPEFLTYFQNEAQLEKSRLLSDRFSAERPKGSFSTLEIQRTEQGDSAMYLCASSLGGSPNEQYFGPGTRLTVT.

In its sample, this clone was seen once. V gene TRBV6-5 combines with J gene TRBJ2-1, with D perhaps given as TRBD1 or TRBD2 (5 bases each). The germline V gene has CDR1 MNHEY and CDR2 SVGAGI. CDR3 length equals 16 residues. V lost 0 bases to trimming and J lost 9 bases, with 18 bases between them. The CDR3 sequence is CASSYSTRDPRGEQFF. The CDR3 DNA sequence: TGTGCCAGCAGTTACTCCACCCGGGACCCGCGTGGTGAGCAGTTCTTC.

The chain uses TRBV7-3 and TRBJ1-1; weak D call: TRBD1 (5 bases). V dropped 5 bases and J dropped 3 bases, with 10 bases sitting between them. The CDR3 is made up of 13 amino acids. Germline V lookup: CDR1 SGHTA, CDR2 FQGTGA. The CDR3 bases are TGTGCCAGCAGCATGGGACTGCACACTGAAGCTTTCTTT. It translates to CASSMGLHTEAFF.

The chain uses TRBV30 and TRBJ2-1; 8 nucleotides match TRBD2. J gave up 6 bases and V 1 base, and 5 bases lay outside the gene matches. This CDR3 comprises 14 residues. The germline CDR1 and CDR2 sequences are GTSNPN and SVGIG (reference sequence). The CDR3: CAWSATSGINEQFF. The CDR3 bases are TGTGCCTGGAGTGCTACTAGCGGTATCAATGAGCAGTTCTTC.

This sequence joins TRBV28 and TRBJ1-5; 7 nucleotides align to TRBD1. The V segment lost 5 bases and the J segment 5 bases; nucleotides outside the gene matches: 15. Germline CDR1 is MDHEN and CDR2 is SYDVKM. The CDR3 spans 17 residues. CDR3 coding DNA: TGTGCCAGCAGTCCCCGGACAGGTTCAGCGTATTATCAGCCCCAGCATTTT. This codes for CASSPRTGSAYYQPQHF.

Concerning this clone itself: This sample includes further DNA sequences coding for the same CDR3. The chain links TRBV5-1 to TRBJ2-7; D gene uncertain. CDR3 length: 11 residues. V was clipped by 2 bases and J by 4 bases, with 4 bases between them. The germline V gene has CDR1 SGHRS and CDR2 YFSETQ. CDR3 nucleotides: TGCGCCAGCAGCTTCGGGTACGAGCAGTACTTC. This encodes CASSFGYEQYF. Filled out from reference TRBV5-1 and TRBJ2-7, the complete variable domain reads KAGVTQTPRYLIKTRGQQVTLSCSPISGHRSVSWYQQTPGQGLQFLFEYFSETQRNKGNFPGRFSGRQFSNSRSEMNVSTLELGDSALYLCASSFGYEQYFGPGTRLTVT.

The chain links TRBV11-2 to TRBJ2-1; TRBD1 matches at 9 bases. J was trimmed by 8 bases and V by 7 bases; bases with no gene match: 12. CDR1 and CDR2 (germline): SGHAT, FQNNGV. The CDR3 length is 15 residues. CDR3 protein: CASTPLGTGLYEQFF. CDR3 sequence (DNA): TGTGCCAGCACGCCCCTGGGGACAGGGCTCTATGAGCAGTTCTTC.

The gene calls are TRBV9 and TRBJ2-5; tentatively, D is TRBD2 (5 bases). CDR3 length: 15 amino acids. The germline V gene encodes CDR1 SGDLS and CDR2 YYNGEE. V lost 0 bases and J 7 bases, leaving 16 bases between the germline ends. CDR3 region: CASSVERIGVGTQYF. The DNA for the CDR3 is TGTGCCAGCAGCGTAGAGCGGATCGGCGTGGGGACCCAGTACTTC.

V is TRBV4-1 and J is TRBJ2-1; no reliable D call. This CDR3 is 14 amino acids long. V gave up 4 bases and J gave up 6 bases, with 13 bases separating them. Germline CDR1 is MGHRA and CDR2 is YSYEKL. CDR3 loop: CASSLTLVFNEQFF. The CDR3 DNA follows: TGCGCCAGCAGCCTCACTCTAGTTTTCAATGAGCAGTTCTTC.

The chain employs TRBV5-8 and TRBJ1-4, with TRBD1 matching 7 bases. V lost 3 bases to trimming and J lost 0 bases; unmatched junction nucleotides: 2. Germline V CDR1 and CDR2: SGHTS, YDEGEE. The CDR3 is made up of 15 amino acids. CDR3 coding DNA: TGTGCCAGCAGCTCCAGGGGGGCAACTAATGAAAAACTGTTTTTT. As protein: CASSSRGATNEKLFF.

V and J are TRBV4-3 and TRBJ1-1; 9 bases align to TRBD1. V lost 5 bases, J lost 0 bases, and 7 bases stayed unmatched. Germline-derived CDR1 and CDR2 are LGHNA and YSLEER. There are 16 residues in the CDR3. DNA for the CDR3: TGCGCCAGCAGCAGGGACAGGGAGATCTTGAACACTGAAGCTTTCTTT. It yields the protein CASSRDREILNTEAFF.

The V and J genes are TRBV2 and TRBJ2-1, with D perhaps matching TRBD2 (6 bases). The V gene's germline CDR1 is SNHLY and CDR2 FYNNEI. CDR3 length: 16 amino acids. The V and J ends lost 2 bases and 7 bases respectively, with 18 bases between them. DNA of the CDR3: TGTGCCAGCAGTGAAACCGGGACTCCAGGGTGGAATGAGCAGTTCTTC. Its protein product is CASSETGTPGWNEQFF.

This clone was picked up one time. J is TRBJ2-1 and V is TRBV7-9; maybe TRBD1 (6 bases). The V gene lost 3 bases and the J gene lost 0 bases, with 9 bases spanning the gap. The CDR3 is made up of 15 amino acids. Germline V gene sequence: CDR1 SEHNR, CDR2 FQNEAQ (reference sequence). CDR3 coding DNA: TGTGCCAGCAGCTTTATACAGGGCTCCTACAATGAGCAGTTCTTC. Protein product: CASSFIQGSYNEQFF.

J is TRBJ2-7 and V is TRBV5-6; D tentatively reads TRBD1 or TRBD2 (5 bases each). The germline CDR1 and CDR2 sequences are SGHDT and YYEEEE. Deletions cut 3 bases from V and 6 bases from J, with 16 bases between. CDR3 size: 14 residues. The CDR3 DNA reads TGTGCCAGCAGCTGGGGCACTAGTTTGGGCGAGCAGTACGTC. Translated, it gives CASSWGTSLGEQYV.

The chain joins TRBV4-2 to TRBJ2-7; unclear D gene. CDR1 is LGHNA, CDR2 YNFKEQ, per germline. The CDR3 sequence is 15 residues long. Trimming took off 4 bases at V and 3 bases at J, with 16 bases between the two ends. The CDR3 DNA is TGTGCCAGCAGCCCCGGCCGTTCGATGAACTACGAGCAGTACTTC. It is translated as CASSPGRSMNYEQYF.

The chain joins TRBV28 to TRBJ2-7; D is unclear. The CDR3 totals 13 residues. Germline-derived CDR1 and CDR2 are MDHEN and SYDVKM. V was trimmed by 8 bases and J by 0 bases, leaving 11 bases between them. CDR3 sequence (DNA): TGTGCCAGCCGACTTCCGTACTCCTACGAGCAGTACTTC. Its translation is CASRLPYSYEQYF.

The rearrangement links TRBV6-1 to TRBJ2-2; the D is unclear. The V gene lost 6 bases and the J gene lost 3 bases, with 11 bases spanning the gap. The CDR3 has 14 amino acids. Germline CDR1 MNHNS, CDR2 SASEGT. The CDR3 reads CASSAARYTGELFF. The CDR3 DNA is TGTGCCAGCAGCGCCGCTCGGTACACCGGGGAGCTGTTTTTT.